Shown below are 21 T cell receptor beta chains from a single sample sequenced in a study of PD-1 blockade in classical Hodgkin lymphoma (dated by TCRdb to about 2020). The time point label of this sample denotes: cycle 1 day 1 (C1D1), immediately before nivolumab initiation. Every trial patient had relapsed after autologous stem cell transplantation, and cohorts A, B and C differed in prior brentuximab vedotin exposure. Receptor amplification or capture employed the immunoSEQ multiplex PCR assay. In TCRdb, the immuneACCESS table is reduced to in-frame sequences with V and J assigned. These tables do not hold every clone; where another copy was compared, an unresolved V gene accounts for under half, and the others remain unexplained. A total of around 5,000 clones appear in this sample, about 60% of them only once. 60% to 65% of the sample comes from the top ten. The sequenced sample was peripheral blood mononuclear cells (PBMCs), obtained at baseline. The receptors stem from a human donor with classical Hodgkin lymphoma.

Here the CDR3 reads CASRREGNTEAFF. The CDR3 DNA is TGTGCCAGTAGAAGGGAGGGAAACACTGAAGCTTTCTTT. This chain joins TRBV19 and TRBJ1-1, with no clear D. Deletions cut 6 bases from V and 2 bases from J, with 10 bases between. Per the germline V gene, CDR1 is LNHDA and CDR2 is SQIVND (reference sequence). The CDR3 totals 13 residues. Filled out from reference TRBV19 and TRBJ1-1, the complete variable domain reads DGGITQSPKYLFRKEGQNVTLSCEQNLNHDAMYWYRQDPGQGLRLIYYSQIVNDFQKGDIAEGYSVSREKKESFPLTVTSAQKNPTAFYLCASRREGNTEAFFGQGTRLTVV.

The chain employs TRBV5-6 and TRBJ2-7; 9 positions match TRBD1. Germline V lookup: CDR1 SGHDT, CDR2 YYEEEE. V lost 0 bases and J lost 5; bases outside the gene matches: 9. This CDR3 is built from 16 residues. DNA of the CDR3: TGTGCCAGCAGCTTGGCCGGAACAGGGGGCCTCCACGAGCAGTACTTC. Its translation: CASSLAGTGGLHEQYF.

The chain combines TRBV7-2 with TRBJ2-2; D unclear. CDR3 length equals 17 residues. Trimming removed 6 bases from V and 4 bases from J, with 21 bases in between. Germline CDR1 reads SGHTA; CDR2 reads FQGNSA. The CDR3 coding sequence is TGTGCCAGCAGTCCCCAGTCAGCGACCTGGGGCACCGGGGAGCTGTTTTTT. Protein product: CASSPQSATWGTGELFF. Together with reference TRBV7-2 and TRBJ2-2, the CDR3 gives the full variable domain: GAGVSQSPSNKVTEKGKDVELRCDPISGHTALYWYRQSLGQGLEFLIYFQGNSAPDKSGLPSDRFSAERTGGSVSTLTIQRTQQEDSAVYLCASSPQSATWGTGELFFGEGSRLTVL.

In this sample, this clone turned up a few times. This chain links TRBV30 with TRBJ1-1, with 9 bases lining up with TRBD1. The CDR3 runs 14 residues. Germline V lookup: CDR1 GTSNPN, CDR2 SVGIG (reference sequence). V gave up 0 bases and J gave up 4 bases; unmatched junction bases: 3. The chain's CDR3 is CAWSVTGGGTEAFF. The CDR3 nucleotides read TGTGCCTGGAGTGTGACAGGGGGAGGCACTGAAGCTTTCTTT.

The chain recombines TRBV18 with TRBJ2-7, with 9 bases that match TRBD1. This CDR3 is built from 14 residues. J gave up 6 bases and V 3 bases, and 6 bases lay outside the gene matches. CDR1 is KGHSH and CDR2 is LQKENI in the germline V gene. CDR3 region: CASSPGTGRGEQYF. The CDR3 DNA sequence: TGTGCCAGCTCACCCGGGACAGGGCGTGGCGAGCAGTACTTC.

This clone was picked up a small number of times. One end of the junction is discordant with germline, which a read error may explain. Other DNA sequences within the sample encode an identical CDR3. CDR3 sequence: CASSLSRPDTQYF. DNA for the CDR3: TGTGCCAGCAGTCTATCCCGGCCAGATACGCAGTATTTT. The chain recombines TRBV27 with TRBJ2-3; no reliable D call. This CDR3 has 13 residues. Germline CDR1 reads MNHEY; CDR2 reads SMNVEV (reference sequence).

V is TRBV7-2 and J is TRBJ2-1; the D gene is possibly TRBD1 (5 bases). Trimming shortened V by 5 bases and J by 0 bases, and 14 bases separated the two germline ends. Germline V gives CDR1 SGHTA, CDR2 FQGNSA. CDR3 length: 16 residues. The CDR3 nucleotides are TGTGCCAGCAGCGCCTGGGGCGGCAGCTCCTACAATGAGCAGTTCTTC. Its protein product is CASSAWGGSSYNEQFF.

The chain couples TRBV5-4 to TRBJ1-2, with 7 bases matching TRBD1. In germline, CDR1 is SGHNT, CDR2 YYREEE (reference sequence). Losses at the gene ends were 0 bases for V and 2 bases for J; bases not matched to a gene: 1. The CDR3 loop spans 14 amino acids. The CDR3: CASSLAGGNYGYTF. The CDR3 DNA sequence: TGTGCCAGCAGCTTGGCAGGGGGGAACTATGGCTACACCTTC. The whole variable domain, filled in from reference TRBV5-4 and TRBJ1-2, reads ETGVTQSPTHLIKTRGQQVTLRCSSQSGHNTVSWYQQALGQGPQFIFQYYREEENGRGNFPPRFSGLQFPNYSSELNVNALELDDSALYLCASSLAGGNYGYTFGSGTRLTVV.

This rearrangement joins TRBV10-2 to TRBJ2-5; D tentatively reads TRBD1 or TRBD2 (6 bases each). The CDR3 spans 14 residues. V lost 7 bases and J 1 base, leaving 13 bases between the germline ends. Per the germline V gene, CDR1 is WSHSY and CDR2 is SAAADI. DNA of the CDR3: TGCGCCAGCAAGGGGGGAGGATTCCAAGAGACCCAGTACTTC. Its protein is CASKGGGFQETQYF.

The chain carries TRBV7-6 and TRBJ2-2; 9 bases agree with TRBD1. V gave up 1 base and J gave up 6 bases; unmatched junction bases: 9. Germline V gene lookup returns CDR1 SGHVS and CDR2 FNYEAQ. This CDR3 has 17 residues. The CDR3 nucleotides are TGTGCCAGCAGCTTAGAGGGGACAGGGCCCAGGCCCGGGGAGCTGTTTTTT. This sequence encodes CASSLEGTGPRPGELFF.

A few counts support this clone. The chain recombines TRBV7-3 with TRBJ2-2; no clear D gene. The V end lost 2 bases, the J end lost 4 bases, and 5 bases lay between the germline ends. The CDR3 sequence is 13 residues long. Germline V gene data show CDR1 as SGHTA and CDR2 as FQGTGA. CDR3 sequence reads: CASSLATTGELFF. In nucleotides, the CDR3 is TGTGCCAGCAGCTTAGCTACCACCGGGGAGCTGTTTTTT.

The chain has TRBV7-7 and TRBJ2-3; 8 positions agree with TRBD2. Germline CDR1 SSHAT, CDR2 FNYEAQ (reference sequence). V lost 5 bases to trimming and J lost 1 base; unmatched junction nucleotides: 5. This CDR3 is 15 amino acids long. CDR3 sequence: CASSLTAGGTDTQYF. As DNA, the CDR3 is TGTGCCAGCAGCCTCACAGCGGGAGGCACAGATACGCAGTATTTT.

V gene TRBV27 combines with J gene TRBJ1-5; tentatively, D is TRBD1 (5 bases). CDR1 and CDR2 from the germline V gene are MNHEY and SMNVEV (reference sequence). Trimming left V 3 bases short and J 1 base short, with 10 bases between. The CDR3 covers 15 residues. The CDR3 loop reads CASSLAGGSNQPQHF. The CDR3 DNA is TGTGCCAGCAGTTTGGCGGGGGGAAGCAATCAGCCCCAGCATTTT.

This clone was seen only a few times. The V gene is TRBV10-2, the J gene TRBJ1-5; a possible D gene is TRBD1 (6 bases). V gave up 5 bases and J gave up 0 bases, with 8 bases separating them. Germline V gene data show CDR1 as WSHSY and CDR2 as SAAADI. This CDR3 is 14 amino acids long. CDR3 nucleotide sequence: TGCGCCAGCAGTCGGACAGCTAGCAATCAGCCCCAGCATTTT. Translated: CASSRTASNQPQHF.

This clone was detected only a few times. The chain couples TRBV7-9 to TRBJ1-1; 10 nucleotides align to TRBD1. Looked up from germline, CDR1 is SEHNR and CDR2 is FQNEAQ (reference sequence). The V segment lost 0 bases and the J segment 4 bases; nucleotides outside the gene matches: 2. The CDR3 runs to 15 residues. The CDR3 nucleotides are TGTGCCAGCAGCTTAGCCGGGACAGGGGCCACTGAAGCTTTCTTT. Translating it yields CASSLAGTGATEAFF.

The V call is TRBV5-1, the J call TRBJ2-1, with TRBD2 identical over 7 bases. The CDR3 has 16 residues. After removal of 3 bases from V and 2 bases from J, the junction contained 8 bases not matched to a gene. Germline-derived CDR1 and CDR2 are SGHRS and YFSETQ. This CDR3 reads CASSWSLAETYNEQFF. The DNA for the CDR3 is TGCGCCAGCAGCTGGTCGCTAGCGGAAACCTACAATGAGCAGTTCTTC.

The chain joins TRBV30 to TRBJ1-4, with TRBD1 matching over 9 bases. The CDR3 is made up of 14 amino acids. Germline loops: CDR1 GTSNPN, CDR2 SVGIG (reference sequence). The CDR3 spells CALDSRDREEKLFF. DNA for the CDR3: TGTGCTCTCGACTCCCGGGACAGGGAAGAAAAACTGTTTTTT.

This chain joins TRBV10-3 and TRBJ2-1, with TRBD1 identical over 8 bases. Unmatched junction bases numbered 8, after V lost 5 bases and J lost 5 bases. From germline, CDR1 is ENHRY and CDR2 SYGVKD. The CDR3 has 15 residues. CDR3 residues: CAISLPGQGDNEQFF. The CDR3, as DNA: TGTGCCATCAGTCTGCCCGGACAGGGCGACAATGAGCAGTTCTTC.

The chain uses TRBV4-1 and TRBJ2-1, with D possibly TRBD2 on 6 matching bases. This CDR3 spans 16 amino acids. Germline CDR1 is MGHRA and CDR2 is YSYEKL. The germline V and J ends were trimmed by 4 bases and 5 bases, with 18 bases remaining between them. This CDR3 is CASSPLIPSDHNEQFF. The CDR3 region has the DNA TGCGCCAGCAGCCCTTTGATTCCTAGCGATCACAATGAGCAGTTCTTC.

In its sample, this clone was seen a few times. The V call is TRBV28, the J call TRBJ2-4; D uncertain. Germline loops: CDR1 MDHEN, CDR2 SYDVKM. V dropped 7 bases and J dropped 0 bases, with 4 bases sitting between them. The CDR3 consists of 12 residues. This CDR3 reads CASNVAKNIQYF. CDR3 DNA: TGTGCCAGCAACGTAGCCAAAAACATTCAGTACTTC.

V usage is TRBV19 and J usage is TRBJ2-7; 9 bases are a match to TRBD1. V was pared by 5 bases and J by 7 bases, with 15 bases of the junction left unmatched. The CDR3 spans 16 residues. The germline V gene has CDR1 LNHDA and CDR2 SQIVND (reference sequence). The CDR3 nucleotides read TGTGCCAGTAGTCGTCTCAACCGGGACAGGGAGTCGGAGCAGTACTTC. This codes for CASSRLNRDRESEQYF.